Following are 28 T cell receptor beta chains from one sample sequenced in a study of blood T cell repertoires in COVID-19. Measured with immunoSEQ multiplex PCR; TCRdb has only the in-frame clones, and not every one. The profile shows roughly 230,000 clones, over 75% of them singletons. The sample taken for sequencing was peripheral blood. All receptors derive from a man aged 50 to 59 with COVID-19, enrolled during active disease.

This chain links TRBV6-5 with TRBJ1-4; D is ambiguous. Trimming removed 7 bases from V and 4 bases from J, with 10 bases in between. Germline CDR1 and CDR2: MNHEY and SVGAGI. This CDR3 has 13 amino acids. In DNA, the CDR3 is TGTGCCAGCATAGCAGCGCTTAATGAAAAACTGTTTTTT. Residues: CASIAALNEKLFF.

The chain employs TRBV28 and TRBJ2-7; D possibly corresponds to TRBD2 (7 bases). From germline, CDR1 is MDHEN and CDR2 SYDVKM. The CDR3 length is 12 residues. The ends were cut back, 6 bases at V and 3 bases at J, with 9 bases in the middle. For the CDR3, the DNA is TGTGCCAGCAGAGGGGGGGTCTACGAGCAGTACTTC. Its translation: CASRGGVYEQYF.

Regarding this clone: One end of the junction fails to match germline, which may point to a read error. The chain employs TRBV7-7 and TRBJ2-2, with 11 bases lining up with TRBD1. From germline, CDR1 is SSHAT and CDR2 FNYEAQ (reference sequence). This CDR3 is 15 amino acids long. Here the CDR3 DNA reads TGTGCTAGCAGCCCGGGACAGGGGGAATCCGGGGAGCTGTTTTTT. It encodes CASSPGQGESGELFF.

The V call is TRBV3-1 (or the pseudogene TRBV3-2), the J call TRBJ2-5; 12 nucleotides match TRBD2. The CDR3 consists of 15 residues. After removal of 4 bases from V and 11 bases from J, the junction contained 11 bases not matched to a gene. Germline V lookup: CDR1 LGHDT, CDR2 YNNKEL (reference sequence). The CDR3 loop is CASSLGASGGAQQYF. CDR3 nucleotides: TGTGCCAGCAGCCTTGGGGCTAGCGGGGGGGCCCAACAGTACTTC.

The chain has TRBV10-3 and TRBJ2-2; TRBD1 matches 9 bases. From germline, CDR1 is ENHRY and CDR2 SYGVKD. This CDR3 spans 14 amino acids. The trim removed 4 bases at V and 3 bases at J, leaving 0 bases unmatched. The CDR3 sequence: CAISGTGDTGELFF. DNA for the CDR3: TGTGCCATCAGTGGGACAGGGGACACCGGGGAGCTGTTTTTT.

The V gene is TRBV5-8, the J gene TRBJ1-3, with D possibly matching TRBD1 (6 bases). Germline V CDR1 and CDR2: SGHTS, YDEGEE. There are 14 residues in the CDR3. Trimming removed 4 bases at V and 5 bases at J, with 13 bases between. The CDR3 DNA follows: TGTGCCAGCAGCAACGGACAGTTAAGAAACACCATATATTTT. Protein: CASSNGQLRNTIYF.

The chain combines TRBV30 with TRBJ1-5; D is perhaps TRBD1 (5 bases). The CDR3 is 18 residues long. The V end lost 0 bases, the J end lost 0 bases, and 18 bases lay between the germline ends. Germline V CDR1 and CDR2: GTSNPN, SVGIG (reference sequence). The CDR3: CAWSVGWTGEYSNQPQHF. In nucleotides, the CDR3 is TGTGCCTGGAGTGTAGGCTGGACGGGGGAATATAGCAATCAGCCCCAGCATTTT.

The chain is built from TRBV4-3 and TRBJ1-2, with 10 bases matching TRBD1. The CDR3 contains 16 residues. The germline V gene has CDR1 LGHNA and CDR2 YSLEER. J was trimmed by 7 bases and V by 1 base; bases with no gene match: 9. CDR3 loop: CASSQVRTGGRGGYTF. The DNA of the CDR3 is TGCGCCAGCAGCCAAGTCAGGACAGGGGGACGGGGTGGCTACACCTTC.

CDR3 loop: CASSITRNYEQYF. The CDR3 DNA follows: TGTGCCAGTAGTATTACCAGGAACTACGAGCAGTACTTC. This chain uses TRBV19 with TRBJ2-7; no reliable D call. The V end lost 3 bases, the J end lost 3 bases, and 9 bases lay between the germline ends. CDR1 LNHDA and CDR2 SQIVND come from the germline V gene (reference sequence). The CDR3 contains 13 residues.

A few counts support this clone. This chain connects TRBV2 to TRBJ1-4, with 9 bases lining up with TRBD1. CDR1 is SNHLY, CDR2 FYNNEI, per germline. This CDR3 comprises 15 residues. J gave up 4 bases and V 5 bases, and 5 bases lay outside the gene matches. The CDR3 region is CASSTGTGINEKLFF. CDR3 bases: TGTGCCAGCAGTACCGGGACAGGGATTAATGAAAAACTGTTTTTT.

This chain links TRBV6-5 with TRBJ2-7, with D uncertain. CDR3 length: 13 residues. Trimming left V 0 bases short and J 4 bases short, with 7 bases between. CDR1 is MNHEY and CDR2 is SVGAGI in the germline V gene. CDR3 amino acids: CASSYSPSYEQYF. DNA of the CDR3: TGTGCCAGCAGTTACTCGCCCAGTTACGAGCAGTACTTC.

The chain combines TRBV5-5 with TRBJ2-7, with TRBD1 matching 7 bases. V shed 1 base, J shed 3 bases, and the junction held 7 bases outside the gene matches. The CDR3 extends over 15 amino acids. Germline V gene lookup returns CDR1 SGHKS and CDR2 YYEKEE (reference sequence). The CDR3 is CASSLRGTDYYEQYF. CDR3 bases: TGTGCCAGCAGCTTGAGGGGGACAGATTACTACGAGCAGTACTTC.

This chain joins TRBV4-1 and TRBJ1-1, with 10 bases identical to TRBD1. There are 16 residues in the CDR3. V lost 1 base, J lost 10 bases, and 12 bases stayed unmatched. Germline V gives CDR1 MGHRA, CDR2 YSYEKL. CDR3 amino acids: CASSQVQGQGNFGAFF. CDR3 coding DNA: TGCGCCAGCAGCCAAGTTCAGGGACAGGGGAATTTTGGAGCTTTCTTT.

The CDR3 reads CASSFSAGGLGETQYF. DNA for the CDR3: TGTGCCAGCAGCTTTTCAGCGGGGGGATTGGGAGAGACCCAGTACTTC. The chain joins TRBV9 to TRBJ2-5; 9 bases line up with TRBD2. CDR1 and CDR2 from the germline V gene are SGDLS and YYNGEE. Trimming removed 4 bases from V and 4 bases from J; junction bases left unmatched: 11. The CDR3 runs to 16 residues.

The chain is built from TRBV11-1 and TRBJ1-2; 7 bases are shared with TRBD1. The CDR3 loop spans 13 amino acids. CDR1 and CDR2 from the germline V gene are SGHAT and FQDESV (reference sequence). J lost 14 bases, V lost 5 bases, and 14 bases had no gene match. Written as DNA, the CDR3 is TGTGCCAGCAGCATACATACCCCCGGGACAGCTACCTTC. It codes for CASSIHTPGTATF.

The chain couples TRBV5-5 to TRBJ2-3; TRBD1 agrees at 7 bases. CDR3 length: 13 residues. Germline trimming cut 3 bases from V and 6 bases from J; bases unmatched to any gene: 4. The germline gives CDR1 SGHKS, CDR2 YYEKEE (reference sequence). CDR3 DNA sequence: TGTGCCAGCAGCTCGACAGGGCCGGATACGCAGTATTTT. Translating it yields CASSSTGPDTQYF.

The chain links TRBV21-1 to TRBJ2-7; TRBD1, the D gene given by the table, was not confirmed from the DNA. TRBV21-1 is noted as a pseudogene. The CDR3 is made up of 15 amino acids. The CDR3 loop is CASSGRDRSTYEQYF. CDR3 coding DNA: TGTGCCAGCAGCGGCCGGGACAGGTCGACCTACGAGCAGTACTTC.

V usage is TRBV7-8 and J usage is TRBJ2-2; possible D gene TRBD1, 5 bases. In germline, CDR1 is SGHVS, CDR2 FQNEAQ. Between the trimmed V and J ends, which lost 6 bases and 7 bases, there was a span of 9 bases. CDR3 length: 12 amino acids. The CDR3 protein is CASRGLGGELFF. CDR3 coding DNA: TGTGCCAGCAGGGGGCTGGGCGGGGAGCTGTTTTTT.

This clone occurred a few times. Written as DNA, the CDR3 is TGTGCCAGCAGTTTTGAAATGGGGAGGACTGAAGCTTTCTTT. Its protein is CASSFEMGRTEAFF. V is TRBV6-5 and J is TRBJ1-1; D is ambiguous. V lost 4 bases and J 5 bases, leaving 14 bases between the germline ends. The germline CDR1 and CDR2 sequences are MNHEY and SVGAGI. This CDR3 has 14 residues.

Only one count was recorded for this clone. The V and J genes are TRBV2 and TRBJ1-4, with 9 bases that match TRBD1. Germline loops: CDR1 SNHLY, CDR2 FYNNEI. There are 13 residues in the CDR3. V lost 8 bases to trimming and J lost 8 bases; unmatched junction nucleotides: 6. Written as DNA, the CDR3 is TGTGCCAGCTGTCGGGACAGGGAAGAAAAACTGTTTTTT. This codes for CASCRDREEKLFF.

The V call is TRBV5-4, the J call TRBJ2-1; 7 bases fit TRBD1. Germline V gene data show CDR1 as SGHNT and CDR2 as YYREEE (reference sequence). The CDR3 covers 14 residues. Germline trimming cut 4 bases from V and 7 bases from J; bases unmatched to any gene: 8. CDR3 amino acids: CASSVAGGVNEQFF. The CDR3 DNA follows: TGTGCCAGCAGCGTGGCAGGGGGAGTAAATGAGCAGTTCTTC.

The gene calls are TRBV3-1 (or the pseudogene TRBV3-2) and TRBJ1-2; no definite D call. V dropped 1 base and J dropped 3 bases, with 6 bases sitting between them. Per germline, CDR1 LGHDT and CDR2 YNNKEL (reference sequence). CDR3 length: 13 residues. Here the CDR3 reads CASSQARYYGYTF. The CDR3 DNA reads as TGTGCCAGCAGCCAAGCCAGGTACTATGGCTACACCTTC.

The V gene is TRBV6-6, the J gene TRBJ2-1; D is unresolved. Germline CDR1 and CDR2: MNHNY and SVGAGI (reference sequence). Deletions cut 7 bases from V and 2 bases from J, with 15 bases between. The CDR3 consists of 15 residues. The CDR3 DNA reads TGTGCCAGCAAAAATTCCCCCGGTGCCTACAATGAGCAGTTCTTC. This gives the protein CASKNSPGAYNEQFF.

V gene TRBV7-3 combines with J gene TRBJ2-1, with D tentatively TRBD1 (5 bases). CDR1 is SGHTA and CDR2 is FQGTGA in the germline V gene. The V end was cut by 2 bases, the J end by 8 bases, with 13 bases between. The length of the CDR3 is 14 residues. CDR3 coding DNA: TGTGCCAGCAGCTTATTGCCAGGGATAGATGAGCAGTTCTTC. Translation gives CASSLLPGIDEQFF.

The chain is built from TRBV30 and TRBJ2-2; D might be TRBD2 (5 bases). V lost 0 bases and J 1 base, leaving 15 bases between the germline ends. Germline V gene sequence: CDR1 GTSNPN, CDR2 SVGIG (reference sequence). This CDR3 is built from 17 residues. CDR3 DNA: TGTGCCTGGAGTGTTTTCCGGGATGGCAGGAACACCGGGGAGCTGTTTTTT. Residues: CAWSVFRDGRNTGELFF. Full variable domain (remainder filled in from reference TRBV30 and TRBJ2-2): SQTIHQWPATLVQPVGSPLSLECTVEGTSNPNLYWYRQAAGRGLQLLFYSVGIGQISSEVPQNLSASRPQDRQFILSSKKLLLSDSGFYLCAWSVFRDGRNTGELFFGEGSRLTVL.

The chain has TRBV5-1 and TRBJ2-2; the D is unclear. Germline V gene sequence: CDR1 SGHRS, CDR2 YFSETQ. The CDR3 is 13 residues long. With 3 bases removed from V and 2 bases from J, the gap between germline ends came to 5 bases. The CDR3 nucleotides read TGCGCCAGCAGCTCAGATAACACCGGGGAGCTGTTTTTT. Translating it yields CASSSDNTGELFF.

This clone was recorded once. The V call is TRBV7-9, the J call TRBJ1-4, with 8 nucleotides matching TRBD1. With 4 bases clipped from V and 2 bases from J, the junction kept 6 bases outside the gene matches. CDR1 SEHNR and CDR2 FQNEAQ come from the germline V gene (reference sequence). This CDR3 has 16 residues. CDR3 nucleotide sequence: TGTGCCAGCAGCTCAGGACAGGGAAAGACTAATGAAAAACTGTTTTTT. Its protein is CASSSGQGKTNEKLFF.

The rearrangement links TRBV30 to TRBJ1-2; D may be TRBD1 (5 bases). The CDR3 is 13 residues long. V dropped 4 bases and J dropped 7 bases, with 16 bases sitting between them. CDR1 is GTSNPN, CDR2 SVGIG, per germline (reference sequence). CDR3 nucleotides: TGTGCCTGGACCCGGCTCGGGGGTGGTGGCTACACCTTC. This gives the protein CAWTRLGGGGYTF. The variable domain in full, with the rest retrieved from reference TRBV30 and TRBJ1-2, is SQTIHQWPATLVQPVGSPLSLECTVEGTSNPNLYWYRQAAGRGLQLLFYSVGIGQISSEVPQNLSASRPQDRQFILSSKKLLLSDSGFYLCAWTRLGGGGYTFGSGTRLTVV.